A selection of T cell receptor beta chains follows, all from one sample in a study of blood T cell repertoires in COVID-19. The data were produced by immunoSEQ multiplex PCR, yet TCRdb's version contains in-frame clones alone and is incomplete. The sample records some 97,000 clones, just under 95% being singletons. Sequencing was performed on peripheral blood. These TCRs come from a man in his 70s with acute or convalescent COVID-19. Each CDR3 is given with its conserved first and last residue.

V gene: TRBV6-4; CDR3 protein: CASSSGGGETQYF
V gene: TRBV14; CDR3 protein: CASSHTGQGRDEQYF
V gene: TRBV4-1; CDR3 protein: CASSPRTGIPTAAEAFF
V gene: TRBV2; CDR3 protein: CASSGTGGNSPLHF
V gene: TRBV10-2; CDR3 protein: CASTGQGGSPLHF
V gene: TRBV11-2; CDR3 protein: CASILEAGGYQETQYF
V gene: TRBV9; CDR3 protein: CASTTGTSPPFF
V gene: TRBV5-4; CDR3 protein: CASSWGRTSGDTNNEQFF
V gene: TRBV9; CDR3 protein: CASSVGQGESTDTQYF
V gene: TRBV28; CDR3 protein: CASSSPRLAASYEQYF
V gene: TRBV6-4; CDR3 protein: CASSPTGSGELFF
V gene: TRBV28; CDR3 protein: CASSSRTGYYTEAFF
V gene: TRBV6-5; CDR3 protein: CASSRDTSYEQYF
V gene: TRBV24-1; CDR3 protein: CATSDPSGTSGRASYNEQFF
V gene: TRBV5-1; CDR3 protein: CASSRNTGAGQPQHF
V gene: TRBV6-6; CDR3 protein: CASSSRLAREQYF
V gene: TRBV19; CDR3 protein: CASSTGSDYNEQFF
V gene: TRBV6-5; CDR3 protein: CASRMPRVYGYTF
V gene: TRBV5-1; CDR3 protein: CASSLTASGSWSYEQYF
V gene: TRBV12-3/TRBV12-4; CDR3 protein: CASSWAGNYGYTF
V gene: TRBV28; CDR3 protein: CASTESGGEDVSEAFF
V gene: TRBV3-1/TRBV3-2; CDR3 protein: CASRTGEGARETQYF
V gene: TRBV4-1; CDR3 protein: CASSQWAIRIRPTEQYF
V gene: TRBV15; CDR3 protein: CATSRSRMNTEAFF
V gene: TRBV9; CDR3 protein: CASSVTPNTEAFF
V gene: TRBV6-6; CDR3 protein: CASSYATGSTEAFF
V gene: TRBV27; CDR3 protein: CASSLGAGGRVLETQYF
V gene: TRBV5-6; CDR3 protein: CASSSRRVPHNEQFF
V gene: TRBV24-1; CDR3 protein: CATSDSKTSASSYEQYF
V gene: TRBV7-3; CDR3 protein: CASSPSRTGGDEQFF
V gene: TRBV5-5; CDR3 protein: CASSLGSLAGNQPQHF
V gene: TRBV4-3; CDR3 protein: CASSQDRQGAPETQYF
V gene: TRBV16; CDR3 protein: CASSQSKTGGDGYTF
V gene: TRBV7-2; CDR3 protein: CASSLRLAGGPDEQFF
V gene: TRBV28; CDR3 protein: CASSFMNTEAFF
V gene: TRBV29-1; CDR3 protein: CSVEGGDGTGELFF
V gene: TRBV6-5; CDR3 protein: CASSYSKIANYGYTF
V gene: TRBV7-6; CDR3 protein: CASSLDGTSGFIYNEQFF
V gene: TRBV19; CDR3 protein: CASTLGGWPQHF
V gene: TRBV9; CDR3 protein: CASSWAEGTDTQYF
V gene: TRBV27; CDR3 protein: CASSFYRGRADTQYF
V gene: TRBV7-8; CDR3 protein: CASSLLARQGSYNEQFF
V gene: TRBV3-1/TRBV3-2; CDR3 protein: CASSQTSNYGYTF
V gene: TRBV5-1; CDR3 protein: CASSYLDSPNYGYTF
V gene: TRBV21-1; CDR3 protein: CASSGGTSGTSTDTQYF